The 10 T cell receptor beta chains listed next were all sequenced from one sample in a study of T cell responses to AZD1222 COVID-19 vaccine. TCRdb keeps only in-frame clones here, not all; method: immunoSEQ multiplex PCR. The table has about 80,000 clones, about 91% seen once. Sequencing was performed on peripheral blood, taken 28 days after the second AZD1222 dose. These receptors came from an adult who received the AZD1222 COVID-19 vaccine.

The chain is built from TRBV9 and TRBJ1-3; the D is unclear. Germline V CDR1 and CDR2: SGDLS, YYNGEE. The CDR3 spans 15 residues. V lost 1 base to trimming and J lost 4 bases, with 12 bases between them. CDR3 coding DNA: TGTGCCAGCAGCGTAAACGGAGGGTCCGGAAACACCATATATTTT. Residues: CASSVNGGSGNTIYF.

The chain recombines TRBV28 with TRBJ2-7; TRBD2 matches 13 bases. With 5 bases clipped from V and 7 bases from J, the junction kept 8 bases outside the gene matches. The germline V gene encodes CDR1 MDHEN and CDR2 SYDVKM. The CDR3 runs to 15 residues. For the CDR3, the DNA is TGTGCCAGCAGTCCCCCGGGACTAGCGGGATGGGAGCAGTACTTC. Translation gives CASSPPGLAGWEQYF.

The CDR3 DNA is TGTGCCAGCAGCAGTAGCGGGCGCCCCTACAATGAGCAGTTCTTC. This translates into CASSSSGRPYNEQFF. The V gene is TRBV7-3, the J gene TRBJ2-1; TRBD2 aligns across 7 bases. The V gene's germline CDR1 is SGHTA and CDR2 FQGTGA. V shed 5 bases and J 2 bases; nucleotides not matched to a gene: 6. The CDR3 totals 15 residues.

The chain carries TRBV3-1 (or the pseudogene TRBV3-2) and TRBJ2-1, with TRBD2 identical over 7 bases. The CDR3 loop spans 17 amino acids. Germline V gives CDR1 LGHDT, CDR2 YNNKEL (reference sequence). V lost 2 bases, J lost 5 bases, and 12 bases stayed unmatched. The CDR3 here is CASSQLRGGDMHNEQFF. Here the CDR3 DNA reads TGTGCCAGCAGCCAACTGAGGGGAGGGGATATGCACAATGAGCAGTTCTTC.

V is TRBV5-6 and J is TRBJ2-3, with 8 bases aligning to TRBD2. Germline V gene sequence: CDR1 SGHDT, CDR2 YYEEEE. The trim removed 3 bases at V and 5 bases at J, leaving 11 bases unmatched. The CDR3 has 16 amino acids. The CDR3 DNA reads as TGTGCCAGCAGCTCCACCAGGGGAGCGGGGGAAGATACGCAGTATTTT. It specifies CASSSTRGAGEDTQYF.

This chain uses TRBV6-5 with TRBJ2-7; no reliable D call. Per germline, CDR1 MNHEY and CDR2 SVGAGI. This CDR3 is built from 15 residues. V was cut by 6 bases and J by 3 bases, with 18 bases left in between. The CDR3 DNA sequence: TGTGCCAGCAGACCAGATGAATTACAGATCTACGAGCAGTACTTC. It is translated as CASRPDELQIYEQYF.

The genes are TRBV18 and TRBJ2-1, with a weak D call TRBD1 (5 bases). Trimming removed 3 bases at V and 10 bases at J, with 13 bases between. Germline CDR1 KGHSH, CDR2 LQKENI. The CDR3 contains 13 residues. The CDR3 bases are TGTGCCAGCTCACCGCCAGACAGAGGAGAGCAGTTCTTC. Protein: CASSPPDRGEQFF.

V usage is TRBV6-2 or TRBV6-3 and J usage is TRBJ2-2; no firm D call. V lost 2 bases to trimming and J lost 2 bases, with 9 bases between them. CDR1 and CDR2 from the germline V gene are MNHEY and SVGEGT. This CDR3 has 15 residues. CDR3 residues: CASSYGLVNTGELFF. As DNA, the CDR3 is TGTGCCAGCAGTTACGGCCTAGTTAACACCGGGGAGCTGTTTTTT.

The chain has TRBV6-2 or TRBV6-3 and TRBJ2-2, with 9 bases matching TRBD2. The CDR3 runs to 14 residues. V lost 6 bases and J lost 6; bases outside the gene matches: 5. Germline V gives CDR1 MNHEY, CDR2 SVGEGT. The CDR3 sequence: CASSLAGEAGELFF. In DNA form, the CDR3 reads TGTGCCAGCAGCTTAGCGGGAGAGGCCGGGGAGCTGTTTTTT.

The genes are TRBV29-1 and TRBJ1-1, with 8 bases fitting TRBD1. J lost 5 bases, V lost 1 base, and 3 bases had no gene match. The CDR3 has 13 amino acids. The germline V gene encodes CDR1 SQVTM and CDR2 ANQGSEA. In DNA, the CDR3 is TGCAGCGTTGAAGGGACAGGGAAAACTGAAGCTTTCTTT. Translated, it gives CSVEGTGKTEAFF. The variable domain in full, with the rest retrieved from reference TRBV29-1 and TRBJ1-1, is SAVISQKPSRDICQRGTSLTIQCQVDSQVTMMFWYRQQPGQSLTLIATANQGSEATYESGFVIDKFPISRPNLTFSTLTVSNMSPEDSSIYLCSVEGTGKTEAFFGQGTRLTVV.